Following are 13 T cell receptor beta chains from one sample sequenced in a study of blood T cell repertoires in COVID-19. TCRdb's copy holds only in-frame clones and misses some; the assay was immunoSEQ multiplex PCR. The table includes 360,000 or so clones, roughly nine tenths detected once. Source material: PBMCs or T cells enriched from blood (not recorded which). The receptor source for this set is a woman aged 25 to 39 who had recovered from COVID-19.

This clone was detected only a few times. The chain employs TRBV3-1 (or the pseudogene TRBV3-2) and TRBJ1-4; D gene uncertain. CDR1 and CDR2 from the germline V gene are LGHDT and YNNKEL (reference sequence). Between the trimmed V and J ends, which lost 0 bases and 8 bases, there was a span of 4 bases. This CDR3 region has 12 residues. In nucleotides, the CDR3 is TGTGCCAGCAGCCAAGACCAAGAAAAACTGTTTTTT. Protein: CASSQDQEKLFF.

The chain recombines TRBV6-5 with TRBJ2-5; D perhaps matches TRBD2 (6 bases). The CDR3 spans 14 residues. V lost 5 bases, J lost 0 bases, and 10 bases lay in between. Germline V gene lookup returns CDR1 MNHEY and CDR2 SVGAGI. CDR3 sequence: CASSPGDHQETQYF. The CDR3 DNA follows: TGTGCCAGCAGTCCGGGGGACCACCAAGAGACCCAGTACTTC.

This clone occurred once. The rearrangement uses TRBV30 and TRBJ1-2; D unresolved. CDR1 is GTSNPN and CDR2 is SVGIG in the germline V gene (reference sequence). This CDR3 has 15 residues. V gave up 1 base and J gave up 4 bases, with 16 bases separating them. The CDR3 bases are TGTGCCTGGAGTGACCAACCCGGCTCGGGCTATGGCTACACCTTC. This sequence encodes CAWSDQPGSGYGYTF.

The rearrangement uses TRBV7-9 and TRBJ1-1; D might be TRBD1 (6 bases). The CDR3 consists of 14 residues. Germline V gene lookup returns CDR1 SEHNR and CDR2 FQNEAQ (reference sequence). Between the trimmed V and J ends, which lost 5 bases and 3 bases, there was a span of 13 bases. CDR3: CASSPAGVHTEAFF. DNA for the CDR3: TGTGCCAGCAGCCCCGCAGGGGTCCACACTGAAGCTTTCTTT.

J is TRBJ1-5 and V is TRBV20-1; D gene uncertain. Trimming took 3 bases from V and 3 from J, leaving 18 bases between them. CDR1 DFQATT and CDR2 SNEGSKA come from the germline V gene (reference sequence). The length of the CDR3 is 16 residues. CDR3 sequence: CSASSVSGQLNQPQHF. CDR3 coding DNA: TGCAGTGCTAGTTCGGTTTCGGGTCAGCTCAATCAGCCCCAGCATTTT.

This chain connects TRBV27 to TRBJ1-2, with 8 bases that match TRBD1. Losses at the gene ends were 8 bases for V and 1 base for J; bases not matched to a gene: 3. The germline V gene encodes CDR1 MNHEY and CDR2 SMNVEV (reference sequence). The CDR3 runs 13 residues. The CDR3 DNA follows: TGTGCCAGCTCGACAGGGGTTAACTATGGCTACACCTTC. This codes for CASSTGVNYGYTF.

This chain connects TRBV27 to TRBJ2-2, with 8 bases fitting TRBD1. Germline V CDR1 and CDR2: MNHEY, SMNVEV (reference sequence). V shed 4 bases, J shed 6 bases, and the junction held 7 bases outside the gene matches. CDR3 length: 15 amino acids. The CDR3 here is CASSWQGAIAGELFF. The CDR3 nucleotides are TGTGCCAGCAGTTGGCAGGGGGCGATCGCCGGGGAGCTGTTTTTT.

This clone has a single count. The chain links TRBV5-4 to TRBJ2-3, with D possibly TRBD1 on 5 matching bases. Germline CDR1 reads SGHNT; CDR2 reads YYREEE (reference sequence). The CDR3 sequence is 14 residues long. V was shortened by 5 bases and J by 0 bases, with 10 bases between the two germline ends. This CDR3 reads CASSNGHSTDTQYF. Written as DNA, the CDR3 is TGTGCCAGCAGTAATGGACATAGCACAGATACGCAGTATTTT.

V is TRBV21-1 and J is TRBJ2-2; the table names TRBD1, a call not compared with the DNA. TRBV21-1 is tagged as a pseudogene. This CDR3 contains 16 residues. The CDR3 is CASSKSGGEATGELFF. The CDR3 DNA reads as TGTGCCAGCAGTAAATCAGGGGGCGAAGCCACCGGGGAGCTGTTTTTT.

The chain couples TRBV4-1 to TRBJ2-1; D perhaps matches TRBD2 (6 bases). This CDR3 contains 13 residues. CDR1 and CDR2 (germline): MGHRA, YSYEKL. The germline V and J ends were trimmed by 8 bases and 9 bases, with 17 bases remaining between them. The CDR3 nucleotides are TGCGCCAGCGTGGAGGGGCTCAAGGGTGAGCAGTTCTTC. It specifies CASVEGLKGEQFF.

Here the CDR3 reads CASRTGDHTEAFF. The CDR3 DNA is TGTGCCAGCAGAACAGGGGACCACACTGAAGCTTTCTTT. The chain uses TRBV6-5 and TRBJ1-1, with TRBD1 identical over 7 bases. Losses at the gene ends were 6 bases for V and 3 bases for J; bases not matched to a gene: 4. Germline assignment: CDR1 MNHEY and CDR2 SVGAGI. The CDR3 spans 13 residues.

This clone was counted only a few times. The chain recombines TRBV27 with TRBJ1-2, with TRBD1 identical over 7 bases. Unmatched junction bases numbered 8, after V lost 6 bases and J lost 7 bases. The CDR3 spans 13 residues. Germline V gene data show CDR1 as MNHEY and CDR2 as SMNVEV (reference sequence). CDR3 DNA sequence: TGTGCCAGCAGCCCTGGACAGGCGGGTGGCTACACCTTC. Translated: CASSPGQAGGYTF.

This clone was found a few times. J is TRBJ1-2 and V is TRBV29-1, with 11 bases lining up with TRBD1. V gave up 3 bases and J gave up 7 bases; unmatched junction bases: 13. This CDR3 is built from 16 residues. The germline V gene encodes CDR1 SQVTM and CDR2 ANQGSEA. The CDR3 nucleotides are TGCAGCGTTGACCCGGGGACAGGGGGTTTAGTAGGTGGCTACACCTTC. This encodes CSVDPGTGGLVGGYTF.